The following is a T cell receptor beta chain sequence with its context. The sample is drawn from a study of blood T cell repertoires in COVID-19. On the study more broadly: Spain, Italy and the United States supplied samples that represented acute and convalescent COVID-19. PBMCs, B-cell-depleted T cells, or T cells provided the cDNA or gDNA that made up the material.

Trimming cost V 5 bases and J 1 base, with 14 bases left between them. This CDR3 region has 15 residues. CDR1 and CDR2 from the germline V gene are MNHEY and SVGEGT. In the authors' methods: Estimated nucleated cell counts came from reference gene primer amplification. The table came from immunoSEQ multiplex PCR; TCRdb's copy has only in-frame clones and leaves some out. V and J calls and clone size are as listed in that table; D and trimming were resolved from the DNA. The repertoire includes fewer than 180,000 clones, roughly 85% of them detected once, and 2.5% to 4% sits in the top ten. The TCR originated in a man between 65 and 79 years old with acute or convalescent COVID-19. This chain connects TRBV6-2 or TRBV6-3 to TRBJ1-1; D is perhaps TRBD1 (6 bases). Sequencing input: peripheral blood. The CDR3 region is CASSDQTGGNTEAFF. Written as DNA, the CDR3 is TGTGCCAGCAGTGATCAGACAGGTGGGAACACTGAAGCTTTCTTT.